This passage covers 31 T cell receptor beta chains from one sample sequenced in a study of Ad26.COV2.S vaccination and SARS-CoV-2 variants. Profiling relied on immunoSEQ multiplex PCR, and the TCRdb table lists in-frame clones only, not all of them. The sample has around 7,000 clones, less than 90% seen once; the top ten hold about 29%. The sequencing here drew on peripheral blood, taken after recovery from COVID-19. The receptor source for this set is a human donor who had recovered from COVID-19.

This chain connects TRBV2 to TRBJ1-4, with 10 bases lining up with TRBD1. This CDR3 spans 15 amino acids. The trim removed 7 bases at V and 8 bases at J, leaving 10 bases unmatched. Germline V gene sequence: CDR1 SNHLY, CDR2 FYNNEI. CDR3 loop: CASTPAGGQGEKLFF. CDR3 coding DNA: TGTGCCAGCACCCCTGCGGGGGGACAGGGGGAAAAACTGTTTTTT.

This clone was detected only once. The chain carries TRBV9 and TRBJ2-7; D tentatively fits TRBD1 or TRBD2 (5 bases each). This CDR3 is built from 13 residues. V lost 4 bases to trimming and J lost 3 bases, with 11 bases between them. The germline gives CDR1 SGDLS, CDR2 YYNGEE. CDR3 DNA: TGTGCCAGCAGCCTTGATGGGGGCTACGAGCAGTACTTC. Translation: CASSLDGGYEQYF.

The chain recombines TRBV27 with TRBJ2-5; TRBD1 matches 10 bases. The CDR3 consists of 15 residues. Germline loops: CDR1 MNHEY, CDR2 SMNVEV (reference sequence). V shed 6 bases and J 5 bases; nucleotides not matched to a gene: 9. The CDR3 here is CASSPLGTGEETQYF. For the CDR3, the DNA is TGTGCCAGCAGCCCCCTCGGGACAGGGGAGGAGACCCAGTACTTC.

The chain joins TRBV6-5 to TRBJ2-3, with 8 bases identical to TRBD1. The germline CDR1 and CDR2 sequences are MNHEY and SVGAGI. CDR3 length equals 12 residues. V shed 10 bases and J 3 bases; nucleotides not matched to a gene: 3. The CDR3 DNA is TGTGCCACAGGACAGGGAACAGATACGCAGTATTTT. The encoded protein is CATGQGTDTQYF.

The V and J genes are TRBV21-1 and TRBJ1-5; the table's D call of TRBD1 was not tested on the DNA. TRBV21-1 is an annotated pseudogene. CDR3 size: 15 residues. Written as DNA, the CDR3 is TGTGCCAGCAGCAAAGAAAGGCAGGGCGGACAGCCCCAGCATTTT. Protein product: CASSKERQGGQPQHF.

V and J are TRBV5-4 and TRBJ1-2; D possibly corresponds to TRBD1 (6 bases). V was trimmed by 1 base and J by 0 bases, leaving 10 bases between them. Germline values: CDR1 SGHNT, CDR2 YYREEE (reference sequence). The CDR3 is 15 amino acids. The CDR3 DNA reads as TGTGCCAGCAGCTTGCCAGGGGCAGCTAACTATGGCTACACCTTC. This encodes CASSLPGAANYGYTF.

The rearrangement joins TRBV7-2 to TRBJ2-1, with D unclear. The CDR3 extends over 16 amino acids. The V end lost 1 base, the J end lost 0 bases, and 10 bases lay between the germline ends. CDR1 is SGHTA, CDR2 FQGNSA, per germline. CDR3 nucleotides: TGTGCCAGCAGCTTAGAGACGCTCAGCTCCTACAATGAGCAGTTCTTC. This sequence encodes CASSLETLSSYNEQFF.

The chain recombines TRBV5-4 with TRBJ1-2, with D perhaps TRBD1 (6 bases). V gave up 0 bases and J gave up 7 bases, with 7 bases separating them. Germline V gene sequence: CDR1 SGHNT, CDR2 YYREEE (reference sequence). The CDR3 contains 12 residues. This chain's CDR3 is CASSLAQGGYTF. CDR3 nucleotide sequence: TGTGCCAGCAGCTTGGCACAGGGTGGCTACACCTTC.

This chain links TRBV7-8 with TRBJ2-2, with 12 bases lining up with TRBD2. V gave up 6 bases and J gave up 8 bases; unmatched junction bases: 7. CDR1 is SGHVS and CDR2 is FQNEAQ in the germline V gene. The CDR3 length is 15 residues. The DNA of the CDR3 is TGTGCCAGCAGATCGCTAGCGGGAGGGCGGGGGGAGCTGTTTTTT. Residues: CASRSLAGGRGELFF.

The chain uses TRBV18 and TRBJ2-7, with TRBD1 as a possible D gene (6 bases). The CDR3 extends over 15 amino acids. V was trimmed by 6 bases and J by 2 bases, leaving 17 bases between them. Per germline, CDR1 KGHSH and CDR2 LQKENI. The CDR3 is CASSLRRDTTYEQYF. The CDR3 coding sequence is TGTGCCAGCTCCCTACGCCGGGACACTACCTACGAGCAGTACTTC.

This chain connects TRBV10-3 to TRBJ2-7; the D is unclear. This CDR3 has 13 amino acids. The ends were cut back, 3 bases at V and 0 bases at J, with 6 bases in the middle. Per the germline V gene, CDR1 is ENHRY and CDR2 is SYGVKD. The CDR3 DNA reads as TGTGCCATCAGTGACAACCTCTCCTACGAGCAGTACTTC. Residues: CAISDNLSYEQYF.

The J gene is TRBJ1-2, the V gene TRBV6-5; D not resolved. Per the germline V gene, CDR1 is MNHEY and CDR2 is SVGAGI. The ends were cut back, 8 bases at V and 3 bases at J, with 13 bases in the middle. The CDR3 contains 13 residues. The CDR3 region has the DNA TGTGCCAGCGCGAGAGGAGAAGACTATGGCTACACCTTC. It translates to CASARGEDYGYTF.

This chain links TRBV6-6 with TRBJ1-5; tentative D call: TRBD1 (6 bases). Germline CDR1 is MNHNY and CDR2 is SVGAGI (reference sequence). The CDR3 has 17 amino acids. V lost 5 bases to trimming and J lost 8 bases, with 25 bases between them. This CDR3 reads CASSRGQSGLRGEPQHF. The CDR3 region has the DNA TGTGCCAGCAGTCGGGGGCAGTCTGGACTGCGGGGCGAGCCCCAGCATTTT.

J is TRBJ2-7 and V is TRBV7-9; possibly TRBD1 for D (6 bases). From germline, CDR1 is SEHNR and CDR2 FQNEAQ (reference sequence). Trimming cost V 4 bases and J 3 bases, with 10 bases left between them. The CDR3 contains 13 residues. This chain's CDR3 is CASSSGTLYEQYF. The CDR3 bases are TGTGCCAGCAGCTCCGGGACACTCTACGAGCAGTACTTC.

The rearrangement uses TRBV30 and TRBJ2-7, with a tentative D call TRBD1 (6 bases). The V gene lost 7 bases and the J gene lost 0 bases, with 19 bases spanning the gap. The CDR3 totals 15 residues. Germline CDR1 and CDR2: GTSNPN and SVGIG (reference sequence). DNA of the CDR3: TGTGCCTATATTCCAGGGGCAGGGGACTCCTACGAGCAGTACTTC. Protein product: CAYIPGAGDSYEQYF.

This clone came up once. The V and J genes are TRBV18 and TRBJ1-1; no reliable D call. Germline CDR1 and CDR2: KGHSH and LQKENI. The CDR3 runs 14 residues. V gave up 8 bases and J gave up 1 base, with 14 bases separating them. Here the CDR3 reads CASERSGQNTEAFF. The CDR3 nucleotides are TGTGCCAGCGAGAGGAGCGGCCAGAACACTGAAGCTTTCTTT. The full variable domain, with the rest looked up from reference TRBV18 and TRBJ1-1, is NAGVMQNPRHLVRRRGQEARLRCSPMKGHSHVYWYRQLPEEGLKFMVYLQKENIIDESGMPKERFSAEFPKEGPSILRIQQVVRGDSAAYFCASERSGQNTEAFFGQGTRLTVV.

The V and J genes are TRBV6-5 and TRBJ2-3; D unresolved. The germline V gene has CDR1 MNHEY and CDR2 SVGAGI. The V gene lost 7 bases and the J gene lost 5 bases, with 10 bases spanning the gap. The CDR3 extends over 12 amino acids. The CDR3 loop is CASKPRGDTQYF. The CDR3 nucleotides are TGTGCCAGCAAGCCGCGAGGAGATACGCAGTATTTT.

This clone is a singleton in its sample. CDR3 in amino acids: CASSPLGAPGLNTEAFF. The CDR3 DNA follows: TGTGCCAGCAGCCCCCTGGGGGCCCCCGGTTTGAACACTGAAGCTTTCTTT. The chain links TRBV5-4 to TRBJ1-1; weak D call: TRBD1 (6 bases). Germline CDR1 SGHNT, CDR2 YYREEE (reference sequence). The CDR3 loop spans 17 amino acids. V was cut by 4 bases and J by 0 bases, with 19 bases left in between. The whole variable domain, filled in from reference TRBV5-4 and TRBJ1-1, reads ETGVTQSPTHLIKTRGQQVTLRCSSQSGHNTVSWYQQALGQGPQFIFQYYREEENGRGNFPPRFSGLQFPNYSSELNVNALELDDSALYLCASSPLGAPGLNTEAFFGQGTRLTVV.

The chain is built from TRBV7-2 and TRBJ1-1; 7 bases align to TRBD1. V lost 2 bases to trimming and J lost 4 bases; unmatched junction nucleotides: 4. Germline V gene lookup returns CDR1 SGHTA and CDR2 FQGNSA. The CDR3 spans 14 residues. The CDR3 sequence is CASSLRDSTTEAFF. DNA of the CDR3: TGTGCCAGCAGCTTAAGGGACAGCACCACTGAAGCTTTCTTT. The full variable domain, rest sourced from reference TRBV7-2 and TRBJ1-1, is GAGVSQSPSNKVTEKGKDVELRCDPISGHTALYWYRQSLGQGLEFLIYFQGNSAPDKSGLPSDRFSAERTGGSVSTLTIQRTQQEDSAVYLCASSLRDSTTEAFFGQGTRLTVV.

The chain is built from TRBV7-2 and TRBJ1-4; D ambiguous. V was trimmed by 5 bases and J by 2 bases, leaving 12 bases between them. This CDR3 spans 15 amino acids. Per the germline V gene, CDR1 is SGHTA and CDR2 is FQGNSA. CDR3 DNA: TGTGCCAGCAGCCTCGATCCGGTGACTAATGAAAAACTGTTTTTT. Its protein product is CASSLDPVTNEKLFF. Complete variable domain (other parts from reference TRBV7-2 and TRBJ1-4): GAGVSQSPSNKVTEKGKDVELRCDPISGHTALYWYRQSLGQGLEFLIYFQGNSAPDKSGLPSDRFSAERTGGSVSTLTIQRTQQEDSAVYLCASSLDPVTNEKLFFGSGTQLSVL.

The chain couples TRBV19 to TRBJ2-1; D may be TRBD2 (6 bases). CDR1 LNHDA and CDR2 SQIVND come from the germline V gene (reference sequence). V lost 7 bases and J 5 bases, leaving 15 bases between the germline ends. The CDR3 has 14 residues. CDR3 nucleotide sequence: TGTGCCAGTACGGGGGAAAGGCTGAACAATGAGCAGTTCTTC. It specifies CASTGERLNNEQFF.

The chain employs TRBV10-2 and TRBJ2-1, with D possibly TRBD1 on 6 matching bases. There are 11 residues in the CDR3. Trimming took 6 bases from V and 7 from J, leaving 7 bases between them. The germline gives CDR1 WSHSY, CDR2 SAAADI. The CDR3 protein is CASSRGNEQFF. The CDR3, as DNA: TGCGCCAGCAGCAGGGGAAATGAGCAGTTCTTC.

CDR3 loop: CASSPGSSYNSPLHF. CDR3 DNA sequence: TGTGCCAGCAGCCCAGGGAGCTCCTATAATTCACCCCTCCACTTT. V usage is TRBV27 and J usage is TRBJ1-6, with D possibly TRBD1 on 5 matching bases. The CDR3 consists of 15 residues. Trimming removed 6 bases at V and 0 bases at J, with 9 bases between. Per the germline V gene, CDR1 is MNHEY and CDR2 is SMNVEV (reference sequence).

The gene calls are TRBV5-8 and TRBJ2-1; no clear D. The V end lost 2 bases, the J end lost 0 bases, and 12 bases lay between the germline ends. Germline values: CDR1 SGHTS, CDR2 YDEGEE. There are 16 residues in the CDR3. The CDR3 region is CASSFSRAASYNEQFF. The CDR3 nucleotides are TGTGCCAGCAGCTTCAGTCGAGCAGCCTCCTACAATGAGCAGTTCTTC.

The chain links TRBV21-1 to TRBJ1-2. TRBV21-1 is annotated as a pseudogene. The CDR3 covers 14 residues. The CDR3 sequence: CASPLDLSNYGYTF. CDR3 in DNA: TGTGCCAGCCCTCTAGATTTGTCTAACTATGGCTACACCTTC.

The DNA of the CDR3 is TGTGCCAGCAAATTCGGCGGCACAAACACCGGGGAGCTGTTTTTT. The encoded protein is CASKFGGTNTGELFF. The chain has TRBV7-2 and TRBJ2-2, with D unclear. The CDR3 runs 15 residues. Trimming pared 7 bases from V and 2 bases from J, leaving 14 bases between. CDR1 is SGHTA, CDR2 FQGNSA, per germline.

This chain connects TRBV4-3 to TRBJ2-7; possible D gene TRBD1, 5 bases. Germline CDR1 reads LGHNA; CDR2 reads YSLEER. This CDR3 is built from 20 residues. Trimming removed 0 bases from V and 0 bases from J, with 24 bases in between. The DNA for the CDR3 is TGCGCCAGCAGCCAAGATCTCTTGACAGCTCAAGTGGGCTACTCCTACGAGCAGTACTTC. This encodes CASSQDLLTAQVGYSYEQYF.

The chain employs TRBV11-2 and TRBJ2-5; 7 nucleotides agree with TRBD2. The CDR3 loop spans 17 amino acids. From germline, CDR1 is SGHAT and CDR2 FQNNGV. V trimming: 0 bases; J trimming: 5 bases; junction bases outside the gene matches: 12. This CDR3 is CASSLDRRPRGGETQYF. The CDR3 DNA follows: TGTGCCAGCAGCTTAGATCGGAGGCCGAGGGGAGGGGAGACCCAGTACTTC.

This clone was detected only once. An end of the junction differs from the germline gene, which may be a read error. The V and J genes are TRBV18 and TRBJ2-1; 8 bases align to TRBD2. The CDR3 runs 18 residues. CDR1 is KGHSH, CDR2 LQKENI, per germline. This CDR3 is CASSSDSSGSSSHNEQFF. The CDR3 region has the DNA TGTGCCAGCTCATCTGACTCCAGCGGGAGTAGCTCCCACAATGAGCAGTTCTTC. The full variable domain, in which reference TRBV18 and TRBJ2-1 provide the parts outside the CDR3, is NAGVMQNPRHLVRRRGQEARLRCSPMKGHSHVYWYRQLPEEGLKFMVYLQKENIIDESGMPKERFSAEFPKEGPSILRIQQVVRGDSAAYFCASSSDSSGSSSHNEQFFGPGTRLTVL.

The chain carries TRBV4-2 and TRBJ2-3; 9 nucleotides align to TRBD2. The V gene's germline CDR1 is LGHNA and CDR2 YNFKEQ. The CDR3 is 17 amino acids. The V gene end was trimmed by 0 bases and the J gene end by 2 bases; junction bases not matched to a gene: 6. CDR3 DNA: TGTGCCAGCAGCCAAGATAGCGGGAGAGTGATCACAGATACGCAGTATTTT. It is translated as CASSQDSGRVITDTQYF.

This chain uses TRBV28 with TRBJ2-1; possibly TRBD1 or TRBD2 for D (5 bases each). The V and J ends lost 4 bases and 8 bases respectively, with 9 bases between them. From germline, CDR1 is MDHEN and CDR2 SYDVKM. This CDR3 region has 12 residues. The CDR3 reads CASSYGADEQFF. CDR3 sequence (DNA): TGTGCCAGCAGTTACGGGGCTGATGAGCAGTTCTTC.